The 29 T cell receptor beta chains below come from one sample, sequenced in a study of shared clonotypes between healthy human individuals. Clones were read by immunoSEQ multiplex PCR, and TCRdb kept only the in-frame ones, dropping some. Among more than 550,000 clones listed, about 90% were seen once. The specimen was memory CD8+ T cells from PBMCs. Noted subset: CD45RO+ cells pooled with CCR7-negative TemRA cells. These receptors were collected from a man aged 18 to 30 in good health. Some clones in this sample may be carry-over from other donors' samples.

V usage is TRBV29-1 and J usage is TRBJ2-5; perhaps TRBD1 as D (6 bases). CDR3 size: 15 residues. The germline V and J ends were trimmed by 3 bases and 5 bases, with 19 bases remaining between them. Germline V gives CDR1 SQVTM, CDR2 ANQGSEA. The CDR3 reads CSVDLQGWDRETQYF. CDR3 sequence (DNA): TGCAGCGTTGATTTACAGGGTTGGGATCGGGAGACCCAGTACTTC.

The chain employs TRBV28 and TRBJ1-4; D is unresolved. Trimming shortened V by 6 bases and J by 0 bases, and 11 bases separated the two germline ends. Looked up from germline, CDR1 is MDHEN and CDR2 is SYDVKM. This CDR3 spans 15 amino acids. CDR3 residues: CASSQRAPTNEKLFF. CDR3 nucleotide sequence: TGTGCCAGCAGCCAGAGGGCGCCAACTAATGAAAAACTGTTTTTT.

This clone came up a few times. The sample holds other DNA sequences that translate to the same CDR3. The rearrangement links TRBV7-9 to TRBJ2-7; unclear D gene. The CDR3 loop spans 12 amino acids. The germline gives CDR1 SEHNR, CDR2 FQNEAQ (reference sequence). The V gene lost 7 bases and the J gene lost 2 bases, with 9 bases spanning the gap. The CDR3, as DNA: TGTGCCAGCACCTCCTCCCCCTACGAGCAGTACTTC. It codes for CASTSSPYEQYF. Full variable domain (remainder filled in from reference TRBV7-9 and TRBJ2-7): DTGVSQNPRHKITKRGQNVTFRCDPISEHNRLYWYRQTLGQGPEFLTYFQNEAQLEKSRLLSDRFSAERPKGSFSTLEIQRTEQGDSAMYLCASTSSPYEQYFGPGTRLTVT.

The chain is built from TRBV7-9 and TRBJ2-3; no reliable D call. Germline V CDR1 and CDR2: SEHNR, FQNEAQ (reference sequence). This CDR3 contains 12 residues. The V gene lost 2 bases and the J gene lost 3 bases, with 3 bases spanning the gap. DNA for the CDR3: TGTGCCAGCAGCTTAAGGACAGATACGCAGTATTTT. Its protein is CASSLRTDTQYF.

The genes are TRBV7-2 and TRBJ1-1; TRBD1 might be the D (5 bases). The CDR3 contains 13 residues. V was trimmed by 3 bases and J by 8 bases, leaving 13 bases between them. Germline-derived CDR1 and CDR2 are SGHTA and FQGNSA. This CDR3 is CASSFVGRVEAFF. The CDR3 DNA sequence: TGTGCCAGCAGCTTCGTTGGCAGGGTCGAAGCTTTCTTT.

CDR3 sequence (DNA): TGTGCCAGCAGCTTCGACGGTACCTACGAGCAGTACTTC. This codes for CASSFDGTYEQYF. The V gene is TRBV5-6, the J gene TRBJ2-7; D is unclear. CDR1 is SGHDT, CDR2 YYEEEE, per germline. This CDR3 has 13 residues. Trimming left V 2 bases short and J 2 bases short, with 8 bases between.

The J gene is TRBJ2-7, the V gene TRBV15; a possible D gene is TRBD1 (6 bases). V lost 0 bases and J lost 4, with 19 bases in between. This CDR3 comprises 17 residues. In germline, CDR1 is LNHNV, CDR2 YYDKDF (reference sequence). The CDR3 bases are TGTGCCACCAGCAGAGATTTGGGGGCGCAGGGCTTGTACGAGCAGTACTTC. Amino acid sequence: CATSRDLGAQGLYEQYF.

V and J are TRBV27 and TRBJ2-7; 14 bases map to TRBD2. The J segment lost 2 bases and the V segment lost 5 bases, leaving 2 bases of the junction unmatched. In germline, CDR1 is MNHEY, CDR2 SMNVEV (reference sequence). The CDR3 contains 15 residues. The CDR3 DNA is TGTGCCAGCAGTCAGACTAGCGGGAGGGCCTACGAGCAGTACTTC. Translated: CASSQTSGRAYEQYF.

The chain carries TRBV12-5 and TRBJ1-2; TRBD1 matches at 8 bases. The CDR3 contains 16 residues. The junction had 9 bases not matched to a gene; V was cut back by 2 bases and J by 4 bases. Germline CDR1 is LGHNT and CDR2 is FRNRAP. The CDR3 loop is CASGLTPGTGGYGYTF. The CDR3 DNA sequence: TGTGCTAGTGGTTTGACTCCCGGGACAGGAGGCTATGGCTACACCTTC.

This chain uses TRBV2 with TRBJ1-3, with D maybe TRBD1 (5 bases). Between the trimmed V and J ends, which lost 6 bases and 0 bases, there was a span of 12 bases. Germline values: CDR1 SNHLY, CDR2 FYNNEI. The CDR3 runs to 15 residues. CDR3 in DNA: TGTGCCAGCAGCCGAGGGACGGTCTCTGGAAACACCATATATTTT. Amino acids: CASSRGTVSGNTIYF.

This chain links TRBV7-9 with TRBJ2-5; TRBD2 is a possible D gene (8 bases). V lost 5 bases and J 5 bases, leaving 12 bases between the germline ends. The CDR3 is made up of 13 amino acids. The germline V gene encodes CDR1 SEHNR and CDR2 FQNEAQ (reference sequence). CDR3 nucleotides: TGTGCCAGCAGCCGGGAGGGGGCCGAGACCCAGTACTTC. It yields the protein CASSREGAETQYF.

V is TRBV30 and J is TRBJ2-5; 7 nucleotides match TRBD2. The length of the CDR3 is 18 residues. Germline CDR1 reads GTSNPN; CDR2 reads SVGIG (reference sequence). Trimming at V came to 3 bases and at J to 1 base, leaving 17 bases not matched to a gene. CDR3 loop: CAWRASGQAQSRQETQYF. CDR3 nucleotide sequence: TGTGCCTGGAGAGCTAGCGGCCAGGCCCAATCCCGCCAAGAGACCCAGTACTTC.

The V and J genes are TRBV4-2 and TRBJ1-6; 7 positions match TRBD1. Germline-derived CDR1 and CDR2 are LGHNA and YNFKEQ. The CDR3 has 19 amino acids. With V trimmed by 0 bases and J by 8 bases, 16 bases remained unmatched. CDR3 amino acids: CASSQESETGWGGYSPLHF. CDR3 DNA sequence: TGTGCCAGCAGCCAAGAATCTGAGACAGGGTGGGGGGGCTATTCACCCCTCCACTTT.

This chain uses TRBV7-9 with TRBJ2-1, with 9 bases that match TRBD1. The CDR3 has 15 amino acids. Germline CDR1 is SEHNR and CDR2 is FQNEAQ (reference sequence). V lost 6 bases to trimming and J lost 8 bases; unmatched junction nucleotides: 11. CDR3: CASRAPGTGFDEQFF. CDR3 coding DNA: TGTGCCAGCAGGGCTCCCGGGACAGGGTTCGATGAGCAGTTCTTC.

This CDR3 is CASSFGGPGELFF. For the CDR3, the DNA is TGCGCCAGCAGCTTCGGGGGACCGGGGGAGCTGTTTTTT. The chain joins TRBV5-1 to TRBJ2-2, with a possible D match to TRBD2 (6 bases). Trimming left V 2 bases short and J 8 bases short, with 10 bases between. This CDR3 contains 13 residues. From germline, CDR1 is SGHRS and CDR2 YFSETQ.

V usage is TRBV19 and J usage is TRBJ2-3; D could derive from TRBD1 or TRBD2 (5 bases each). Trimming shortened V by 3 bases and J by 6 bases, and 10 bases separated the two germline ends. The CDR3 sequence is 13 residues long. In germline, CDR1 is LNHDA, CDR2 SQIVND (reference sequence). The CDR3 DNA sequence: TGTGCCAGTAGTATCAGGGAGAAGGATACGCAGTATTTT. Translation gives CASSIREKDTQYF.

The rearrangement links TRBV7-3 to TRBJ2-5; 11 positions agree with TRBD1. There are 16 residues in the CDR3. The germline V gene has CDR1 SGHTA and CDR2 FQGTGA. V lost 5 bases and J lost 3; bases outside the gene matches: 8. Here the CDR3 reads CASSPGTGGTEETQYF. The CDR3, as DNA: TGTGCCAGCAGCCCTGGGACAGGGGGGACCGAAGAGACCCAGTACTTC. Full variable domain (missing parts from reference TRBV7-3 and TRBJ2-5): GAGVSQTPSNKVTEKGKYVELRCDPISGHTALYWYRQSLGQGPEFLIYFQGTGAADDSGLPNDRFFAVRPEGSVSTLKIQRTERGDSAVYLCASSPGTGGTEETQYFGPGTRLLVL.

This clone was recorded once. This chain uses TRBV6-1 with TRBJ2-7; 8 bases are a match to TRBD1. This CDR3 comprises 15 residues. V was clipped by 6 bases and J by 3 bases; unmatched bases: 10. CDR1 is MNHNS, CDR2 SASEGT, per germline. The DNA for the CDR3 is TGTGCCAGCAGGGTAACTTGGACAGGGCTCTACGAGCAGTACTTC. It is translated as CASRVTWTGLYEQYF.

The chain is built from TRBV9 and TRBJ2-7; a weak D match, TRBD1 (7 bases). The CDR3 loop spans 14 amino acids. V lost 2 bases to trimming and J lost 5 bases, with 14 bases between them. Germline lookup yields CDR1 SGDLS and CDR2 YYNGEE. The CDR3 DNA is TGTGCCAGCAGCGTGGGGCAGGGGGGCAACGAGCAGTACTTC. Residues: CASSVGQGGNEQYF.

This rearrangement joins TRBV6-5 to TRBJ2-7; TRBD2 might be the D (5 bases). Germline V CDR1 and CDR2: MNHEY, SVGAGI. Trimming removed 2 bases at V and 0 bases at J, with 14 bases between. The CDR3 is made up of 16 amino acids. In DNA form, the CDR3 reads TGTGCCAGCAGTTACGCCACATTGGACTCCTCCTACGAGCAGTACTTC. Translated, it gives CASSYATLDSSYEQYF.

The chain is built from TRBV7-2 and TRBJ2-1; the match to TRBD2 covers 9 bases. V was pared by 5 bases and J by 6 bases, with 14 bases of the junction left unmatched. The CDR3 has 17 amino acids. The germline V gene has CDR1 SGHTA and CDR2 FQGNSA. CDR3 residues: CASSPGTSLMASNEQFF. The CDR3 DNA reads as TGTGCCAGCAGCCCAGGGACTAGCCTCATGGCTAGCAATGAGCAGTTCTTC.

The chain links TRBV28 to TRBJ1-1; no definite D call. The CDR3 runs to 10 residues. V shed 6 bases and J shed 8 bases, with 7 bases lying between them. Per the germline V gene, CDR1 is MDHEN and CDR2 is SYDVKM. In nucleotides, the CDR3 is TGTGCCAGCAGAGGCGGGGAAGCTTTCTTT. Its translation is CASRGGEAFF.

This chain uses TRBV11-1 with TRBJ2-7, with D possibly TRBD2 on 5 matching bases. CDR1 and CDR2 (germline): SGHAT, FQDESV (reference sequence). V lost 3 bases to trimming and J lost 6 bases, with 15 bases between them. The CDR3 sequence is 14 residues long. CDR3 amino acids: CASSLEVSGGEQYF. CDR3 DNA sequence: TGTGCCAGCAGCTTGGAGGTCTCCGGCGGCGAGCAGTACTTC.

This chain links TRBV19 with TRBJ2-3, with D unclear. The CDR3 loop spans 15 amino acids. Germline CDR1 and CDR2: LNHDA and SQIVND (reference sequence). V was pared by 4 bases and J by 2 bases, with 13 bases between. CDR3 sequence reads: CASSRGSGPTDTQYF. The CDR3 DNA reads TGTGCCAGTAGTAGGGGTAGTGGGCCCACAGATACGCAGTATTTT.

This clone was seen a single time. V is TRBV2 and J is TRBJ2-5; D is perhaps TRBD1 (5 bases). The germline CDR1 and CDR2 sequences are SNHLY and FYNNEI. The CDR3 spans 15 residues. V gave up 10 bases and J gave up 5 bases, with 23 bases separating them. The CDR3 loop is CATSPGGARVETQYF. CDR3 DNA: TGTGCCACCTCTCCGGGTGGGGCCAGGGTTGAGACCCAGTACTTC.

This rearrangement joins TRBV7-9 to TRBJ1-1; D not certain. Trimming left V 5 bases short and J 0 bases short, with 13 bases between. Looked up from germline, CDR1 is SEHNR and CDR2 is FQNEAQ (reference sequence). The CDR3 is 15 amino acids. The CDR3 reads CASSPYSGMNTEAFF. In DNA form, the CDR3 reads TGTGCCAGCAGCCCGTACAGCGGGATGAACACTGAAGCTTTCTTT.

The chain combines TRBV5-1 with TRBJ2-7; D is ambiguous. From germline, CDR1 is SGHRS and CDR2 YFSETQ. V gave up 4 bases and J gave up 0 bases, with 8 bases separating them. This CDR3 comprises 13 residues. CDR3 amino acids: CASSPRSSYEQYF. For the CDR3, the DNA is TGCGCCAGCAGCCCCAGGAGCTCCTACGAGCAGTACTTC.

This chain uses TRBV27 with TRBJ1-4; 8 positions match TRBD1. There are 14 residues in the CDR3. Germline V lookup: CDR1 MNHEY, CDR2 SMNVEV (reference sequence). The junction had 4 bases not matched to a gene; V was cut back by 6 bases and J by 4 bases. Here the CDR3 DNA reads TGTGCCAGCAGGACAGGGGTCCGTAATGAAAAACTGTTTTTT. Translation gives CASRTGVRNEKLFF.

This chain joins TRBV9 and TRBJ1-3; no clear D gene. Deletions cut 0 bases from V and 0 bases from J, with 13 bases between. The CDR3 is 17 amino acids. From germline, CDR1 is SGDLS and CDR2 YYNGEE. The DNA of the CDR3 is TGTGCCAGCAGCGTAGGTCAGATTTACAGCTCTGGAAACACCATATATTTT. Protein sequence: CASSVGQIYSSGNTIYF.